These 22 T cell receptor beta chains were all obtained from the same sample, sequenced in a study of T-cell reconstitution after alpha-beta-depleted transplantation in children. Preparation of the TCRbeta library was carried out with unique molecular identifiers. MiXCR was run by TCRdb on the PCR reads, yielding one entry per CDR3 protein. The table records more than 300,000 distinct CDR3 sequences, around 15% of them present only once. This sample comprised PBMCs, mostly from graft donor cells, obtained 360 days after TCRalphabeta/CD19-depleted stem cell transplant. The receptors come from a male patient under 10 years old who had a stem cell transplant for acute lymphoblastic leukemia, so the T cells may come from the graft donor.

This clonotype occurred many times. The gene calls are TRBV10-3 and TRBJ1-1; TRBD1 matches at 8 bases. CDR1 ENHRY and CDR2 SYGVKD come from the germline V gene. V shed 6 bases and J 9 bases; nucleotides not matched to a gene: 12. CDR3 length: 14 residues. CDR3 sequence: CAIRLAEGQAQAFF. DNA for the CDR3: TGTGCCATCAGGCTCGCCGAGGGACAGGCCCAAGCTTTCTTT.

This clonotype was seen many times. The V call is TRBV12-3 or TRBV12-4, the J call TRBJ1-1; 7 bases are a match to TRBD1. The CDR3 runs to 13 residues. The junction had 3 bases not matched to a gene; V was cut back by 2 bases and J by 6 bases. CDR3 coding DNA: TGTGCCAGCAGTTTAAAGGGGGCGGCTGAAGCTTTCTTT. Translation: CASSLKGAAEAFF.

In this sample, this clonotype turned up many times. The J gene is TRBJ2-1, the V gene TRBV7-8, with 10 positions matching TRBD2. The J segment lost 3 bases and the V segment lost 2 bases, leaving 16 bases of the junction unmatched. There are 20 residues in the CDR3. The germline V gene has CDR1 SGHVS and CDR2 FQNEAQ. CDR3 protein: CASSLLFSGRIQDDYNEQFF. The CDR3, as DNA: TGTGCCAGCAGCTTATTGTTTAGCGGGAGGATCCAGGACGACTACAATGAGCAGTTCTTC.

This clonotype has just one count. The rearrangement links TRBV5-1 to TRBJ2-7; TRBD1 is a possible D gene (6 bases). Per germline, CDR1 SGHRS and CDR2 YFSETQ. CDR3 length: 13 residues. V shed 3 bases and J shed 4 bases, with 11 bases lying between them. The CDR3, as DNA: TGCGCCAGCAGCTCCGGGACAAGGTACGAGCAGTACTTC. Amino acids: CASSSGTRYEQYF.

The chain links TRBV28 to TRBJ2-1; D is unresolved. The CDR3 extends over 17 amino acids. The V end lost 2 bases, the J end lost 7 bases, and 21 bases lay between the germline ends. Germline CDR1 and CDR2: MDHEN and SYDVKM. CDR3 coding DNA: TGTGCCAGCAGTTTAGTTACTCTAGAACCCAAAAAAAATGAGCAGTTCTTC. This sequence encodes CASSLVTLEPKKNEQFF.

The V gene is TRBV4-3, the J gene TRBJ2-5; D perhaps matches TRBD2 (6 bases). The CDR3 totals 16 residues. The V gene's germline CDR1 is LGHNA and CDR2 YSLEER. V was cut by 1 base and J by 0 bases, with 12 bases left in between. The CDR3 is CASSQGDLPYQETQYF. The CDR3 nucleotides are TGCGCCAGCAGCCAAGGGGACTTGCCGTACCAAGAGACCCAGTACTTC.

This clonotype has more than one count but fewer than ten. The chain has TRBV5-1 and TRBJ2-1, with D unclear. CDR3 length: 13 residues. The ends were cut back, 6 bases at V and 6 bases at J, with 13 bases in the middle. Germline CDR1 is SGHRS and CDR2 is YFSETQ. The CDR3 DNA is TGCGCCAGCAAGGCCCTACTCCTCAATGAGCAGTTCTTC. Encoded protein: CASKALLLNEQFF.

The chain joins TRBV7-6 to TRBJ2-6, with no clear D. CDR3 size: 18 residues. Germline V gene sequence: CDR1 SGHVS, CDR2 FNYEAQ. Trimming pared 5 bases from V and 0 bases from J, leaving 17 bases between. CDR3: CASSPASRVTSGANVLTF. CDR3 nucleotide sequence: TGTGCCAGCAGCCCAGCAAGTAGAGTCACCTCTGGGGCCAACGTCCTGACTTTC.

This clonotype showed up many times. The chain has TRBV25-1 and TRBJ1-2, with D uncertain. CDR3 length: 15 residues. Germline loops: CDR1 MGHDK, CDR2 SYGVNS. V shed 1 base and J shed 1 base, with 10 bases lying between them. The CDR3: CASSESGRINYGYTF. The CDR3 DNA reads as TGTGCCAGCAGTGAATCCGGCAGGATTAACTATGGCTACACCTTC.

This clonotype was seen a few times. The rearrangement joins TRBV7-2 to TRBJ2-3; D remains ambiguous. CDR1 is SGHTA, CDR2 FQGNSA, per germline. This CDR3 comprises 15 residues. Trimming pared 2 bases from V and 0 bases from J, leaving 9 bases between. Here the CDR3 DNA reads TGTGCCAGCAGCTTAACTTTCTCTAGCACAGATACGCAGTATTTT. It codes for CASSLTFSSTDTQYF.

A few counts support this clonotype. The chain couples TRBV20-1 to TRBJ2-1; 8 nucleotides agree with TRBD2. V trimming: 5 bases; J trimming: 0 bases; junction bases outside the gene matches: 6. The CDR3 contains 15 residues. The germline V gene encodes CDR1 DFQATT and CDR2 SNEGSKA (reference sequence). CDR3 sequence (DNA): TGCAGTGCTCTAACCGGGACTAGCTCCTACAATGAGCAGTTCTTC. This translates into CSALTGTSSYNEQFF.

This clonotype was counted ten times or more. This rearrangement joins TRBV27 to TRBJ1-5, with TRBD1 matching over 9 bases. CDR3 length: 17 residues. From germline, CDR1 is MNHEY and CDR2 SMNVEV (reference sequence). V gave up 4 bases and J gave up 2 bases; unmatched junction bases: 9. CDR3 protein: CASSSGTGSIRNQPQHF. In DNA form, the CDR3 reads TGTGCCAGCAGTTCCGGGACAGGGAGTATTCGCAATCAGCCCCAGCATTTT.

V gene TRBV24-1 combines with J gene TRBJ2-2, with TRBD2 matching 11 bases. This CDR3 spans 17 amino acids. V lost 0 bases and J lost 5; bases outside the gene matches: 4. CDR1 is KGHDR and CDR2 is SFDVKD in the germline V gene. The CDR3 loop reads CATSDLTSGRETGELFF. CDR3 DNA: TGTGCCACCAGTGATTTGACTAGCGGGAGAGAAACCGGGGAGCTGTTTTTT.

The chain couples TRBV7-8 to TRBJ2-7; no clear D gene. Trimming shortened V by 5 bases and J by 5 bases, and 13 bases separated the two germline ends. CDR1 is SGHVS, CDR2 FQNEAQ, per germline. The CDR3 is made up of 13 amino acids. CDR3 DNA sequence: TGTGCCAGCAGCCGGAACCTTTTGGACGAGCAGTACTTC. It codes for CASSRNLLDEQYF. Full variable domain (remainder filled in from reference TRBV7-8 and TRBJ2-7): GAGVSQSPRYKVAKRGQDVALRCDPISGHVSLFWYQQALGQGPEFLTYFQNEAQLDKSGLPSDRFFAERPEGSVSTLKIQRTQQEDSAVYLCASSRNLLDEQYFGPGTRLTVT.

This clonotype appeared many times. V and J are TRBV12-3 or TRBV12-4 and TRBJ1-1; D remains unclear. The CDR3 loop spans 11 amino acids. Trimming removed 6 bases at V and 6 bases at J, with 8 bases between. The CDR3 is CASSLTAEAFF. CDR3 nucleotide sequence: TGTGCCAGCAGCCTCACAGCTGAAGCTTTCTTT.

In this sample, this clonotype turned up a few times. This rearrangement joins TRBV7-6 to TRBJ2-5; D may correspond to TRBD1 or TRBD2 (6 bases each). With 1 base removed from V and 3 bases from J, the gap between germline ends came to 21 bases. In germline, CDR1 is SGHVS, CDR2 FNYEAQ. The CDR3 totals 18 residues. The CDR3 sequence is CASSLEAWGAGLEETQYF. The CDR3 DNA reads TGTGCCAGCAGCTTAGAGGCCTGGGGGGCTGGATTGGAAGAGACCCAGTACTTC.

This clonotype was recorded a few times. The rearrangement links TRBV20-1 to TRBJ2-5; D uncertain. This CDR3 region has 12 residues. Germline CDR1 DFQATT, CDR2 SNEGSKA (reference sequence). Trimming removed 0 bases from V and 2 bases from J, with 4 bases in between. The DNA for the CDR3 is TGCAGTGCTAGAGAGGGTCAAGAGACCCAGTACTTC. This codes for CSAREGQETQYF.

The chain recombines TRBV25-1 with TRBJ2-1; D perhaps matches TRBD2 (6 bases). The length of the CDR3 is 13 residues. The germline V gene has CDR1 MGHDK and CDR2 SYGVNS. The V gene lost 8 bases and the J gene lost 6 bases, with 14 bases spanning the gap. The DNA of the CDR3 is TGTGCCAGCCGCCCATTAGCGGCCAATGAGCAGTTCTTC. This translates into CASRPLAANEQFF.

The chain has TRBV11-2 and TRBJ2-7; TRBD2 is a possible D gene (6 bases). Germline V gene lookup returns CDR1 SGHAT and CDR2 FQNNGV. CDR3 length: 14 amino acids. V was pared by 5 bases and J by 3 bases, with 14 bases between. CDR3 sequence: CASSLGGGIYEQYF. The CDR3 DNA reads TGTGCCAGCAGCCTTGGTGGCGGGATCTACGAGCAGTACTTC.

The table lists this clonotype with many counts. The chain couples TRBV9 to TRBJ2-3, with D perhaps TRBD1 or TRBD2 (5 bases each). This CDR3 is built from 13 residues. From germline, CDR1 is SGDLS and CDR2 YYNGEE. V lost 5 bases, J lost 1 base, and 8 bases lay in between. The CDR3 loop is CASSVGGTDTQYF. The CDR3 nucleotides read TGTGCCAGCAGTGTGGGGGGCACAGATACGCAGTATTTT.

J is TRBJ2-1 and V is TRBV20-1; TRBD2 aligns across 11 bases. Germline V lookup: CDR1 DFQATT, CDR2 SNEGSKA (reference sequence). J lost 1 base, V lost 0 bases, and 2 bases had no gene match. CDR3 size: 16 residues. CDR3 sequence (DNA): TGCAGTGCTAGAGACTTAGCGGGAGGGTCCTACAATGAGCAGTTCTTC. This translates into CSARDLAGGSYNEQFF.

There are a few counts of this clonotype. The chain joins TRBV6-5 to TRBJ1-1; 8 nucleotides match TRBD1. The germline V gene encodes CDR1 MNHEY and CDR2 SVGAGI. Germline trimming cut 0 bases from V and 3 bases from J; bases unmatched to any gene: 6. CDR3 length: 16 amino acids. The CDR3 sequence: CASSYSSGTGDTEAFF. The CDR3 DNA follows: TGTGCCAGCAGTTACTCTTCCGGGACAGGAGACACTGAAGCTTTCTTT.